This section outlines one TCR beta chain sequence together with its context. This specimen comes from a study of blood T cell repertoires in COVID-19. CDR3 length equals 15 residues. The germline gives CDR1 MNHEY, CDR2 SMNVEV (reference sequence). Germline trimming cut 5 bases from V and 4 bases from J; bases unmatched to any gene: 8. As originally analysed: It was from reference gene primer amplification that nucleated cell counts were estimated. Here immunoSEQ multiplex PCR was the method, and the copy in TCRdb shows in-frame clones only, minus some. That table supplies the V and J calls and clone size; D and trimming were determined from the DNA. The sample carries about 86,000 clones, roughly 88% recorded once.

This TCR derives from a woman at least 80 years old with active or convalescent COVID-19. The chain uses TRBV27 and TRBJ2-1; TRBD2 matches at 7 bases. The source material was peripheral blood. CDR3 protein: CASSPKWTSYNEQFF. Here the CDR3 DNA reads TGTGCCAGCAGTCCTAAATGGACTAGTTACAATGAGCAGTTCTTC.